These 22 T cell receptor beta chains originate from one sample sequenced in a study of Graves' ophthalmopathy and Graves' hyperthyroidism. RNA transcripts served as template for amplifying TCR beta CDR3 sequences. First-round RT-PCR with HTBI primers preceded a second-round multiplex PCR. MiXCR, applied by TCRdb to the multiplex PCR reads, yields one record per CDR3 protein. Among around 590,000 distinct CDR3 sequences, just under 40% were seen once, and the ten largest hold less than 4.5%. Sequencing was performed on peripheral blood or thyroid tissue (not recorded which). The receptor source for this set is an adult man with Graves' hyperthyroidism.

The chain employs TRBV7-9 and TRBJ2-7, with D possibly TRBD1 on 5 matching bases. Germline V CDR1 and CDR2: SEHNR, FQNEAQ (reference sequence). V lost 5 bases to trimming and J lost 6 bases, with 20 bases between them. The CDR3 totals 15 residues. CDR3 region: CASSPLRTRVIEQYF. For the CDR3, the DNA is TGTGCCAGCAGCCCACTGCGGACAAGGGTAATCGAGCAGTACTTC. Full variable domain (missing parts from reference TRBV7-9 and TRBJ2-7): DTGVSQNPRHKITKRGQNVTFRCDPISEHNRLYWYRQTLGQGPEFLTYFQNEAQLEKSRLLSDRFSAERPKGSFSTLEIQRTEQGDSAMYLCASSPLRTRVIEQYFGPGTRLTVT.

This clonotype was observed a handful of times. The CDR3 DNA reads as TGTGCCATCAGTGATGGAGCCTTGCAAGAGACCCAGTACTTC. It yields the protein CAISDGALQETQYF. The chain combines TRBV10-3 with TRBJ2-5; D unclear. The CDR3 is 14 residues long. CDR1 ENHRY and CDR2 SYGVKD come from the germline V gene. Deletions cut 3 bases from V and 2 bases from J, with 10 bases between.

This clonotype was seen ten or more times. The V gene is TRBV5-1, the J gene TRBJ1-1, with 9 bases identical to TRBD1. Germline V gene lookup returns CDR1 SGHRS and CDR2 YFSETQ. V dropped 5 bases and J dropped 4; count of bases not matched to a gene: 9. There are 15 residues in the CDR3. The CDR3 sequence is CASRNTGGGITEAFF. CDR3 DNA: TGCGCCAGCAGGAATACAGGGGGCGGGATCACTGAAGCTTTCTTT.

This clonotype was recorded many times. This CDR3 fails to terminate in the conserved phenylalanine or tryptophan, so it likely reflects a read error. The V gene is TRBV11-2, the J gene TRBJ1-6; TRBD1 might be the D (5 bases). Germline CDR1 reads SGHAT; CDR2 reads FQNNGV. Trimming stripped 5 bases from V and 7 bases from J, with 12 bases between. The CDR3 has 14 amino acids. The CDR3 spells CASSIDSPNSPLHS. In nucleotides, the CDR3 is TGTGCCAGCAGCATCGACAGCCCCAATTCACCCCTCCACTCT.

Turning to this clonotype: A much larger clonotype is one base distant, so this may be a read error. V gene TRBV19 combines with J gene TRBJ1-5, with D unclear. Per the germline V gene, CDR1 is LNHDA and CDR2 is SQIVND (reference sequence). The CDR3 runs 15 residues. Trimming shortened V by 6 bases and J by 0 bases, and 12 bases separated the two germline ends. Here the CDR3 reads CASREGDYSNQPQHF. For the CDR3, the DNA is TGTGCCAGTAGAGAGGGAGATTATAGCAATCAGCCCCAGCATTTT.

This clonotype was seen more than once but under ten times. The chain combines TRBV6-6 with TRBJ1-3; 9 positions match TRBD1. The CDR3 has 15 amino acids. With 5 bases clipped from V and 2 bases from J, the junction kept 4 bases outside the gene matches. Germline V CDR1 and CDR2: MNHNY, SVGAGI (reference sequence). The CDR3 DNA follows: TGTGCCAGCAGTCCCGGGACAGGGACTGGAAACACCATATATTTT. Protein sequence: CASSPGTGTGNTIYF.

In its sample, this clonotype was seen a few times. Here the CDR3 reads CASSTPGGEAFF. The DNA for the CDR3 is TGTGCCAGCAGCACCCCCGGCGGTGAAGCTTTCTTT. J is TRBJ1-1 and V is TRBV5-6, with unresolved D. The CDR3 runs 12 residues. CDR1 is SGHDT, CDR2 YYEEEE, per germline. V was pared by 4 bases and J by 7 bases, with 11 bases between.

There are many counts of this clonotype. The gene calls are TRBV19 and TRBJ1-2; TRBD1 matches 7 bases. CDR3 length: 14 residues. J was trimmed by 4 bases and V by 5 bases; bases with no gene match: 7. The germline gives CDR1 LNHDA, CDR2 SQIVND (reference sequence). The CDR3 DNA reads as TGTGCCAGTAGTTCAAGGGACAGAATCTATGGCTACACCTTC. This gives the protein CASSSRDRIYGYTF.

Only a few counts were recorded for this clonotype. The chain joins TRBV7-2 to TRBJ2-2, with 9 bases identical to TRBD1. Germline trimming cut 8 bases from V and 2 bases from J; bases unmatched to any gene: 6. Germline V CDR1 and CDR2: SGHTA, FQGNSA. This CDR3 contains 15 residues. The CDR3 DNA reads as TGTGCCAGCTACCGGACAGGGGTAAACACCGGGGAGCTGTTTTTT. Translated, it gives CASYRTGVNTGELFF. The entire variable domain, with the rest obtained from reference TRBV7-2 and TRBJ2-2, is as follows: GAGVSQSPSNKVTEKGKDVELRCDPISGHTALYWYRQSLGQGLEFLIYFQGNSAPDKSGLPSDRFSAERTGGSVSTLTIQRTQQEDSAVYLCASYRTGVNTGELFFGEGSRLTVL.

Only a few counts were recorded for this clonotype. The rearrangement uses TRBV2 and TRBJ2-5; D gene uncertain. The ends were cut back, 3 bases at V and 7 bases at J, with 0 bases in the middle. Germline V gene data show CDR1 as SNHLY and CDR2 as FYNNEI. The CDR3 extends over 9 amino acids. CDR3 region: CASSETQYF. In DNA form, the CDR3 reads TGTGCCAGCAGTGAGACCCAGTACTTC.

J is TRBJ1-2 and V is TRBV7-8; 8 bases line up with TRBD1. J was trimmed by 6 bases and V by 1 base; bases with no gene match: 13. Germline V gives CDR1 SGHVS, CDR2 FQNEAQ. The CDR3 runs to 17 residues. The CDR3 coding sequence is TGTGCCAGCAGCTTAGACGCAGGGGGCCGCACGTGGGATGGCTACACCTTC. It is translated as CASSLDAGGRTWDGYTF.

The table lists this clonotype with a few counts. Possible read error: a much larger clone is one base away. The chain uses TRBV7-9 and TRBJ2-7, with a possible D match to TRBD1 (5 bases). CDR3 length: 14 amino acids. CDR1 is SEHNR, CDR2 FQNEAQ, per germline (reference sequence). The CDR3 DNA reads TGTGCCAGCAGCTCCCAACAGGTCTCCTGCGAGCAGTACTTC. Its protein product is CASSSQQVSCEQYF.

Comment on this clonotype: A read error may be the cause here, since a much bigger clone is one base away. The CDR3 is CASSFQTQEDTGELFF. The CDR3, as DNA: TGCGCCAGCAGCTTCCAAACCCAGGAAGACACCGGGGAGCTGTTTTTT. V and J are TRBV5-1 and TRBJ2-2; no firm D call. CDR3 length equals 16 residues. V was cut by 2 bases and J by 3 bases, with 14 bases left in between. CDR1 and CDR2 (germline): SGHRS, YFSETQ.

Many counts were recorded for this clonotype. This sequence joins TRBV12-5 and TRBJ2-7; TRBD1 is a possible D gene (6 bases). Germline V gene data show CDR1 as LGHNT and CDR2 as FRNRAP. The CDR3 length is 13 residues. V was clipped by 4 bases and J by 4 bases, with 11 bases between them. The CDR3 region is CASGSSTGYEQYF. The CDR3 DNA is TGTGCTAGTGGTTCCTCCACAGGGTACGAGCAGTACTTC. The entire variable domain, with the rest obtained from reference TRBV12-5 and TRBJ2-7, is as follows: DARVTQTPRHKVTEMGQEVTMRCQPILGHNTVFWYRQTMMQGLELLAYFRNRAPLDDSGMPKDRFSAEMPDATLATLKIQPSEPRDSAVYFCASGSSTGYEQYFGPGTRLTVT.

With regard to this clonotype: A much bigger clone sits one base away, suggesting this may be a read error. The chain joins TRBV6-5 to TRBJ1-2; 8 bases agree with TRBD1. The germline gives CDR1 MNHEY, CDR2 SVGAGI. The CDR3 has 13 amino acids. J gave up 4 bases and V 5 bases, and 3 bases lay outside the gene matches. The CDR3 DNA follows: TGTGCCAGCAGTGAAACAGGGGGCTATGGCTACACCTTC. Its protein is CASSETGGYGYTF.

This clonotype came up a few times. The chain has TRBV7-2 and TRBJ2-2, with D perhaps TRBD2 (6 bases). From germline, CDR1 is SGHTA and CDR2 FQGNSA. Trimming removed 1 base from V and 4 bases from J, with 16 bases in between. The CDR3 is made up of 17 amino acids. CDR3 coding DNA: TGTGCCAGCAGCTTAGGCTTTGGAGGAGCGGGCACCGGGGAGCTGTTTTTT. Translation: CASSLGFGGAGTGELFF.

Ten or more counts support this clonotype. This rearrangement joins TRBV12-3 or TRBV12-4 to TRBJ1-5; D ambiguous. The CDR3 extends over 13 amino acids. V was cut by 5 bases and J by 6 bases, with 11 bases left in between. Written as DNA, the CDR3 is TGTGCCAGCAGTCAAAATTCGGTTCAGCCCCAGCATTTT. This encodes CASSQNSVQPQHF.

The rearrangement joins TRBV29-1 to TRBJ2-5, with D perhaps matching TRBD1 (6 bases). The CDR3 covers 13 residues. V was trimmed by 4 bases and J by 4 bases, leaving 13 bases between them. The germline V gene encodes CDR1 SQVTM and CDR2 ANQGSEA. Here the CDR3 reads CSVGRTARETQYF. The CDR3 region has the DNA TGCAGCGTTGGCCGGACAGCCAGAGAGACCCAGTACTTC.

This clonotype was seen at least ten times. CDR3 bases: TGCAGTGCTCGTACCGGGACTCAAGTGACTTATAATTCACCCCTCCACTTT. As protein: CSARTGTQVTYNSPLHF. This chain connects TRBV20-1 to TRBJ1-6; maybe TRBD1 (5 bases). This CDR3 comprises 17 residues. From germline, CDR1 is DFQATT and CDR2 SNEGSKA (reference sequence). V was clipped by 5 bases and J by 4 bases, with 21 bases between them.

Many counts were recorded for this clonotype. As DNA, the CDR3 is TGTGCCAGCAGTAATGCCGGGACTAGCAGGATCCAAGAGACCCAGTACTTC. As protein: CASSNAGTSRIQETQYF. The V and J genes are TRBV2 and TRBJ2-5; 9 nucleotides align to TRBD2. Germline loops: CDR1 SNHLY, CDR2 FYNNEI. Trimming at V came to 5 bases and at J to 1 base, leaving 11 bases not matched to a gene. This CDR3 comprises 17 residues.

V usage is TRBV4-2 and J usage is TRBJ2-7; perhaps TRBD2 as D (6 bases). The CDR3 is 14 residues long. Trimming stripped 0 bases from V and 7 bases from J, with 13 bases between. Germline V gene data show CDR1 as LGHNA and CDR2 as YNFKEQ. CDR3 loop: CASSQEAGRAEQYF. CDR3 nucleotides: TGTGCCAGCAGCCAAGAGGCGGGACGGGCTGAGCAGTACTTC.

CDR3 loop: CSVDQGARGYTF. CDR3 coding DNA: TGCAGCGTTGATCAGGGGGCACGAGGCTACACCTTC. The chain joins TRBV29-1 to TRBJ1-2; 8 bases map to TRBD1. The ends lost 3 bases at V and 8 bases at J; junction bases unmatched: 5. Germline CDR1 SQVTM, CDR2 ANQGSEA. The CDR3 is 12 amino acids.